Listed below are T cell receptor beta chains from one sample, sequenced in a study of shared clonotypes between healthy human individuals. Here immunoSEQ multiplex PCR was the method, and the copy in TCRdb shows in-frame clones only, minus some. The data contain roughly 1,100,000 clones, 65% to 80% of them seen just once; the ten biggest clones take up 1.4%. The sample taken for sequencing was memory CD4+ T cells sorted from blood. The receptors originated from a man younger than 30 in good health. The CDR3 runs from the conserved cysteine through the conserved F or W. D genes are given only for firm matches. Clone sizes are given selectively: once, few, many, or a class where the clone is expanded.

cdr3_nt: TGTGCCAGCTCACCACCCCGGGGATCCAACCACGAGACCCAGTACTTC
cdr3_aa: CASSPPRGSNHETQYF
clone_size: once
d_call: NA
j_call: TRBJ2-5
v_call: TRBV18

cdr3_nt: TGTGCCAGCAGTGCGGACGGTTATAGCGGGGGAGAGACCCAGTACTTC
cdr3_aa: CASSADGYSGGETQYF
clone_size: NA
d_call: TRBD2
j_call: TRBJ2-5
v_call: TRBV2

cdr3_nt: TGTGCCAGCAGGGCGACAGCCGGCGTGGGCTATGGCTACACCTTC
cdr3_aa: CASRATAGVGYGYTF
clone_size: few
d_call: NA
j_call: TRBJ1-2
v_call: TRBV6-5

cdr3_nt: TGTGCCAGTAGGACTATAGGCACAGATACGCAGTATTTT
cdr3_aa: CASRTIGTDTQYF
clone_size: once
d_call: NA
j_call: TRBJ2-3
v_call: TRBV19

cdr3_nt: TGTGCCAGCACCGACAGGGTAGGGGAGCAGTTCTTC
cdr3_aa: CASTDRVGEQFF
clone_size: NA
d_call: TRBD1
j_call: TRBJ2-1
v_call: TRBV28

cdr3_nt: TGTGCCAGCTCACCTGACAGAGATCAGCCCCAGCATTTT
cdr3_aa: CASSPDRDQPQHF
clone_size: NA
d_call: NA
j_call: TRBJ1-5
v_call: TRBV18

cdr3_nt: TGCAGCGCGGGACAGCTTAATGAAAAACTGTTTTTT
cdr3_aa: CSAGQLNEKLFF
clone_size: NA
d_call: TRBD1
j_call: TRBJ1-4
v_call: TRBV29-1

cdr3_nt: TGCGCCAGCAGCTCGTGGCTAGCGGGGGGTCCAGATACGCAGTATTTT
cdr3_aa: CASSSWLAGGPDTQYF
clone_size: NA
d_call: TRBD2
j_call: TRBJ2-3
v_call: TRBV5-1

cdr3_nt: TGCGCCAGCAGCCCGACCCGGGGTAAGGAGACCCAGTACTTC
cdr3_aa: CASSPTRGKETQYF
clone_size: NA
d_call: NA
j_call: TRBJ2-5
v_call: TRBV5-1

cdr3_nt: TGTGCCAGCAGCTTTGGGGGGGCAGAATCTAACTATGGCTACACCTTC
cdr3_aa: CASSFGGAESNYGYTF
clone_size: NA
d_call: NA
j_call: TRBJ1-2
v_call: TRBV5-4

cdr3_nt: TGTGCCAGCAGCAAAGGTAAATGGGTCAGGTTTAACTATGGCTACACCTTC
cdr3_aa: CASSKGKWVRFNYGYTF
clone_size: many
d_call: NA
j_call: TRBJ1-2
v_call: TRBV21-1

cdr3_nt: TGTGCCAGCAGTTCTCCGGCACTAGCCCGTTACGAGCAGTACTTC
cdr3_aa: CASSSPALARYEQYF
clone_size: few
d_call: NA
j_call: TRBJ2-7
v_call: TRBV27

cdr3_nt: TGCGCCAGCAGCCGATCCCTGGGACTAGCGGTTCCCTACGAGCAGTACTTC
cdr3_aa: CASSRSLGLAVPYEQYF
clone_size: NA
d_call: TRBD2
j_call: TRBJ2-7
v_call: TRBV5-1

cdr3_nt: TGTGCCAGCAGCAGGACAAGATACACTGAAGCTTTCTTT
cdr3_aa: CASSRTRYTEAFF
clone_size: few
d_call: NA
j_call: TRBJ1-1
v_call: TRBV5-6

cdr3_nt: TGTGCCAGTAGTATCTCTTCGGAGAACACTGAAGCTTTCTTT
cdr3_aa: CASSISSENTEAFF
clone_size: few
d_call: NA
j_call: TRBJ1-1
v_call: TRBV19

cdr3_nt: TGTGCCAGCAGCCGCACCGGGGGTAATGAGCAGTTCTTC
cdr3_aa: CASSRTGGNEQFF
clone_size: once
d_call: NA
j_call: TRBJ2-1
v_call: TRBV5-4

cdr3_nt: TGTGCCAGTAGTATATCACATAGGCAGGCTTGGATGGGGGCCAACGTCCTGACTTTC
cdr3_aa: CASSISHRQAWMGANVLTF
clone_size: NA
d_call: NA
j_call: TRBJ2-6
v_call: TRBV19

cdr3_nt: TGCGCCAGCAGTGATAGGAGGGAGAATGAAAAACTGTTTTTT
cdr3_aa: CASSDRRENEKLFF
clone_size: few
d_call: NA
j_call: TRBJ1-4
v_call: TRBV10-2

cdr3_nt: TGCAGCGTTGATAGGGACCCCGGGTCGGATACGCAGTATTTT
cdr3_aa: CSVDRDPGSDTQYF
clone_size: NA
d_call: NA
j_call: TRBJ2-3
v_call: TRBV29-1

cdr3_nt: TGTGCTAGCAGCTTAGACACAGGGGATAATGAGCAGTTCTTC
cdr3_aa: CASSLDTGDNEQFF
clone_size: NA
d_call: TRBD1
j_call: TRBJ2-1
v_call: TRBV7-7

cdr3_nt: TGTGCCAGCAGCACGGGACAGATACCTGGAAACACCATATATTTT
cdr3_aa: CASSTGQIPGNTIYF
clone_size: NA
d_call: TRBD1
j_call: TRBJ1-3
v_call: TRBV7-2

cdr3_nt: TGTGCCAGCAGCTTAGGAGGTGCCGGGGAGCTGTTTTTT
cdr3_aa: CASSLGGAGELFF
clone_size: NA
d_call: NA
j_call: TRBJ2-2
v_call: TRBV11-2

cdr3_nt: TGTGCCTGGAAGATGAGCGGGAGGTACTACGAGCAGTACTTC
cdr3_aa: CAWKMSGRYYEQYF
clone_size: NA
d_call: TRBD2
j_call: TRBJ2-7
v_call: TRBV30

cdr3_nt: TGCGCCAGCAGCTTGGTACCTTACAATGAGCAGTTCTTC
cdr3_aa: CASSLVPYNEQFF
clone_size: NA
d_call: NA
j_call: TRBJ2-1
v_call: TRBV5-1

cdr3_nt: TGTGCCAGCAAGTTCGCGGCCTTGGGGGCGGTCACTGAAGCTTTCTTT
cdr3_aa: CASKFAALGAVTEAFF
clone_size: once
d_call: NA
j_call: TRBJ1-1
v_call: TRBV7-2

cdr3_nt: TGCAGCGTTGAGGCGGGGGGCTCTGGGGCCAACGTCCTGACTTTC
cdr3_aa: CSVEAGGSGANVLTF
clone_size: NA
d_call: TRBD2
j_call: TRBJ2-6
v_call: TRBV29-1

cdr3_nt: TGTGCCAGCAGCTTAGAGGGACAGTACACTGAAGCTTTCTTT
cdr3_aa: CASSLEGQYTEAFF
clone_size: NA
d_call: TRBD1
j_call: TRBJ1-1
v_call: TRBV7-9

cdr3_nt: TGTGCCAGCACCGGGACAGGGAAAGAGACCCAGTACTTC
cdr3_aa: CASTGTGKETQYF
clone_size: few
d_call: TRBD1
j_call: TRBJ2-5
v_call: TRBV6-6

cdr3_nt: TGTGCCAGCAGCTTGCGGGGGGGCCTTGGCAATGAGCAGTTCTTC
cdr3_aa: CASSLRGGLGNEQFF
clone_size: NA
d_call: TRBD2
j_call: TRBJ2-1
v_call: TRBV9

cdr3_nt: TGTGCCAGCAGCCCGGGACAGGAGACCCAGTACTTC
cdr3_aa: CASSPGQETQYF
clone_size: NA
d_call: TRBD1
j_call: TRBJ2-5
v_call: TRBV6-1

cdr3_nt: TGTGCCAGCAGCGAAGGCCGGGACAGAACTAATGAAAAACTGTTTTTT
cdr3_aa: CASSEGRDRTNEKLFF
clone_size: NA
d_call: TRBD1
j_call: TRBJ1-4
v_call: TRBV5-4

cdr3_nt: TGTGCCAGCAGCACATGGACAGGGGGAGACACCGGGGAGCTGTTTTTT
cdr3_aa: CASSTWTGGDTGELFF
clone_size: NA
d_call: TRBD1
j_call: TRBJ2-2
v_call: TRBV5-4

cdr3_nt: TGTGCCAGCAGGACTTCCGCCTACGAGCAGTACTTC
cdr3_aa: CASRTSAYEQYF
clone_size: NA
d_call: NA
j_call: TRBJ2-7
v_call: TRBV7-2

cdr3_nt: TGTGCCAGCAGGGGACGTATGGGGAATGAAAAACTGTTTTTT
cdr3_aa: CASRGRMGNEKLFF
clone_size: NA
d_call: NA
j_call: TRBJ1-4
v_call: TRBV27

cdr3_nt: TGTGCCAGTAGTATTAATAGCGGGGGGCGGGATACGCAGTATTTT
cdr3_aa: CASSINSGGRDTQYF
clone_size: NA
d_call: TRBD2
j_call: TRBJ2-3
v_call: TRBV19

cdr3_nt: TGTGCCAGCAGTGAATGGCAGGGGAACTATGGCTACACCTTC
cdr3_aa: CASSEWQGNYGYTF
clone_size: few
d_call: NA
j_call: TRBJ1-2
v_call: TRBV6-1

cdr3_nt: TGCGCCAGCCGCATATTCCGACTAGCGGGAGCCACAGATACGCAGTATTTT
cdr3_aa: CASRIFRLAGATDTQYF
clone_size: NA
d_call: TRBD2
j_call: TRBJ2-3
v_call: TRBV5-1

cdr3_nt: TGTGCCAGCCAAACCCCGGGGAGGGGAGGCGAAAAACTGTTTTTT
cdr3_aa: CASQTPGRGGEKLFF
clone_size: NA
d_call: NA
j_call: TRBJ1-4
v_call: TRBV6-5

cdr3_nt: TGTGCCAGCAGTGAAAGGGACAGGGCTAATTCACCCCTCCACTTT
cdr3_aa: CASSERDRANSPLHF
clone_size: NA
d_call: TRBD1
j_call: TRBJ1-6
v_call: TRBV6-1

cdr3_nt: TGCGCCAGCAGCTTGAAGACGGACAGCGAGTACAATGAGCAGTTCTTC
cdr3_aa: CASSLKTDSEYNEQFF
clone_size: NA
d_call: NA
j_call: TRBJ2-1
v_call: TRBV5-1

cdr3_nt: TGCGCCAGCAGCTTGGCCGGGACTAGCGGGAGTGGGGAGACCCAGTACTTC
cdr3_aa: CASSLAGTSGSGETQYF
clone_size: NA
d_call: TRBD2
j_call: TRBJ2-5
v_call: TRBV5-1

cdr3_nt: TGCAGCGTTGATATGGTGCTGAACACTGAAGCTTTCTTT
cdr3_aa: CSVDMVLNTEAFF
clone_size: NA
d_call: NA
j_call: TRBJ1-1
v_call: TRBV29-1

cdr3_nt: TGTGCCAGTACCGCGACATGGAACACTGAAGCTTTCTTT
cdr3_aa: CASTATWNTEAFF
clone_size: NA
d_call: NA
j_call: TRBJ1-1
v_call: TRBV19

cdr3_nt: TGTGCCAGCAGCCTAGGACAGGGTGTTCAGCAGTACTTC
cdr3_aa: CASSLGQGVQQYF
clone_size: NA
d_call: TRBD1
j_call: TRBJ2-7
v_call: TRBV11-2

cdr3_nt: TGTGCCAGCAGTGAAGCCATTACGCAGTATTTT
cdr3_aa: CASSEAITQYF
clone_size: NA
d_call: NA
j_call: TRBJ2-3
v_call: TRBV2

cdr3_nt: TGTGCCAGCAGCGGGACTCAAGCCTACGAGCAGTACTTC
cdr3_aa: CASSGTQAYEQYF
clone_size: NA
d_call: NA
j_call: TRBJ2-7
v_call: TRBV28

cdr3_nt: TGCGCCAGCGCAAATCAGGCCTCGTCGTCCATCGGGGAGCTGTTTTTT
cdr3_aa: CASANQASSSIGELFF
clone_size: few
d_call: NA
j_call: TRBJ2-2
v_call: TRBV5-1

cdr3_nt: TGTGCCAGCAGTGTTTTGGTAACCTACAATGAGCAGTTCTTC
cdr3_aa: CASSVLVTYNEQFF
clone_size: few
d_call: NA
j_call: TRBJ2-1
v_call: TRBV2

cdr3_nt: TGTGCCAGCAACAAGAACAGGGATTACGAGCAGTACTTC
cdr3_aa: CASNKNRDYEQYF
clone_size: many
d_call: NA
j_call: TRBJ2-7
v_call: TRBV6-1

cdr3_nt: TGCAGCGCCCAAGCGGGACAGGGAAACACTGAAGCTTTCTTT
cdr3_aa: CSAQAGQGNTEAFF
clone_size: NA
d_call: TRBD1
j_call: TRBJ1-1
v_call: TRBV29-1

cdr3_nt: TGTGCCAGCAGCCCCCCCGGGACAGGACAAGCTACTGTATACTACGAGCAGTACTTC
cdr3_aa: CASSPPGTGQATVYYEQYF
clone_size: NA
d_call: TRBD1
j_call: TRBJ2-7
v_call: TRBV11-2